This TCR beta chain originates from a study of blood T cell repertoires in COVID-19. The overall study: Some COVID-19 samples were acute and others convalescent; all came from the United States, Italy and Spain. Nucleic acid was either cDNA or gDNA, and it came from T cells, B-cell-depleted T cells, or PBMCs.

Per the original methods: Reference gene primers were amplified, and this amplification served to estimate nucleated cell counts. Sequencing used immunoSEQ multiplex PCR; TCRdb keeps in-frame clones, though not all of them. The V and J calls and clone size were taken over from that table, and D and trimming were inferred from the DNA. In the table there are 70,000 to 85,000 clones, 80% to 95% of which are singletons. Trimming removed 6 bases at V and 1 base at J, with 10 bases between. Per the germline V gene, CDR1 is MNHEY and CDR2 is SVGAGI. The CDR3 extends over 15 amino acids. Material: peripheral blood. The source of this sequence is an older woman with active COVID-19. V gene TRBV6-5 combines with J gene TRBJ2-6; D possibly corresponds to TRBD2 (5 bases). CDR3 amino acids: CASSQRRSGANVLTF. CDR3 DNA sequence: TGTGCCAGCAGCCAGAGGAGGTCTGGGGCCAACGTCCTGACTTTC.